Following are 16 T cell receptor beta chains from one sample sequenced in a study of cytomegalovirus exposure and HLA in healthy donors (dated by TCRdb to 2016 to 2017). The library relied on the immunoSEQ multiplex PCR assay. For the multiplex PCR, a mixture combining 60 forward primers for TCR Vbeta segments and 13 reverse primers for TCR Jbeta segments was used. In its TCRdb copy, this immuneACCESS table keeps in-frame sequences only and misses some clones. Where compared with another copy, unresolved V genes explain less than half of these, and the others have no known cause. This sample is represented by about 110,000 clones; roughly 79% of them were singletons. The ten largest clones represent approximately 5.1% of the sample. Source material: PBMCs. The source of these receptors is a male donor in good health and CMV-seronegative.

The chain employs TRBV5-4 and TRBJ2-3, with 8 bases that match TRBD2. The CDR3 length is 16 residues. J gave up 0 bases and V 2 bases, and 5 bases lay outside the gene matches. CDR1 is SGHNT, CDR2 YYREEE, per germline (reference sequence). The CDR3 spells CASSFPGGGSTDTQYF. DNA for the CDR3: TGTGCCAGCAGCTTTCCGGGAGGGGGAAGCACAGATACGCAGTATTTT.

The V and J genes are TRBV28 and TRBJ2-1; a weak D match, TRBD2 (5 bases). The CDR3 extends over 16 amino acids. Germline V gene sequence: CDR1 MDHEN, CDR2 SYDVKM. V was shortened by 2 bases and J by 5 bases, with 16 bases between the two germline ends. The CDR3 loop is CASSLIKATTNNEQFF. DNA for the CDR3: TGTGCCAGCAGTTTAATAAAAGCGACTACCAACAATGAGCAGTTCTTC.

This clone turned up a few times. The chain links TRBV28 to TRBJ2-1; 12 bases map to TRBD2. This CDR3 has 15 residues. V lost 6 bases and J lost 6; bases outside the gene matches: 6. Per germline, CDR1 MDHEN and CDR2 SYDVKM. This chain's CDR3 is CASSSRLAGVNEQFF. The CDR3, as DNA: TGTGCCAGCAGCTCCCGACTAGCGGGAGTCAATGAGCAGTTCTTC.

The chain couples TRBV10-2 to TRBJ2-3, with TRBD2 matching 8 bases. This CDR3 contains 14 residues. Unmatched junction bases numbered 7, after V lost 11 bases and J lost 0 bases. Germline CDR1 reads WSHSY; CDR2 reads SAAADI. CDR3 in DNA: TGCGCCGCCGGACTAGCCACTAGCACAGATACGCAGTATTTT. Its protein product is CAAGLATSTDTQYF.

The genes are TRBV5-1 and TRBJ2-3; 11 nucleotides match TRBD2. The CDR3 covers 21 residues. Unmatched junction bases numbered 19, after V lost 4 bases and J lost 0 bases. The germline CDR1 and CDR2 sequences are SGHRS and YFSETQ. CDR3: CASSPDTSGSHMRKSTDTQYF. For the CDR3, the DNA is TGCGCCAGCAGCCCAGATACTAGCGGGAGCCATATGCGGAAGAGCACAGATACGCAGTATTTT. Supplemented by reference TRBV5-1 and TRBJ2-3, the full variable domain reads KAGVTQTPRYLIKTRGQQVTLSCSPISGHRSVSWYQQTPGQGLQFLFEYFSETQRNKGNFPGRFSGRQFSNSRSEMNVSTLELGDSALYLCASSPDTSGSHMRKSTDTQYFGPGTRLTVL.

J is TRBJ2-7 and V is TRBV11-1; D unresolved. Deletions cut 7 bases from V and 1 base from J, with 11 bases between. This CDR3 spans 13 amino acids. Per germline, CDR1 SGHAT and CDR2 FQDESV (reference sequence). CDR3 sequence: CASNPRGSYEQYF. As DNA, the CDR3 is TGTGCCAGCAACCCTCGCGGATCCTACGAGCAGTACTTC.

This clone was observed a few times. This chain uses TRBV7-2 with TRBJ2-5; TRBD1 aligns across 11 bases. J gave up 4 bases and V 3 bases, and 10 bases lay outside the gene matches. CDR3 size: 17 residues. Germline-derived CDR1 and CDR2 are SGHTA and FQGNSA. CDR3 in DNA: TGTGCCAGCAGCTTCAACCCTCCCGGGACAGGGGGAGAGACCCAGTACTTC. Its translation: CASSFNPPGTGGETQYF.

V and J are TRBV18 and TRBJ2-4; no clear D. Germline CDR1 is KGHSH and CDR2 is LQKENI. The CDR3 runs 14 residues. Trimming left V 4 bases short and J 0 bases short, with 7 bases between. The CDR3 region is CASSQDLAKNIQYF. The CDR3 coding sequence is TGTGCCAGCTCACAAGACTTAGCCAAAAACATTCAGTACTTC. The entire variable domain, with the rest obtained from reference TRBV18 and TRBJ2-4, is as follows: NAGVMQNPRHLVRRRGQEARLRCSPMKGHSHVYWYRQLPEEGLKFMVYLQKENIIDESGMPKERFSAEFPKEGPSILRIQQVVRGDSAAYFCASSQDLAKNIQYFGAGTRLSVL.

The chain combines TRBV18 with TRBJ1-1, with TRBD1 matching over 7 bases. The germline V gene has CDR1 KGHSH and CDR2 LQKENI. V was pared by 3 bases and J by 7 bases, with 11 bases of the junction left unmatched. This CDR3 comprises 15 residues. The CDR3 loop reads CASSPRWGTEGEAFF. The CDR3 DNA sequence: TGTGCCAGCTCACCTCGTTGGGGGACAGAAGGTGAAGCTTTCTTT.

This clone was found a few times. This rearrangement joins TRBV6-1 to TRBJ2-6, with D possibly TRBD2 on 5 matching bases. Trimming shortened V by 4 bases and J by 0 bases, and 19 bases separated the two germline ends. The CDR3 has 19 residues. Germline V gene lookup returns CDR1 MNHNS and CDR2 SASEGT. CDR3 region: CASSVGRRQTNSGANVLTF. CDR3 nucleotides: TGTGCCAGCAGTGTGGGCCGGAGGCAAACCAACTCTGGGGCCAACGTCCTGACTTTC.

This chain joins TRBV18 and TRBJ2-3, with D possibly TRBD2 on 5 matching bases. CDR3 length: 14 amino acids. Germline loops: CDR1 KGHSH, CDR2 LQKENI. V lost 6 bases, J lost 4 bases, and 14 bases lay in between. CDR3 nucleotides: TGTGCCAGCTCCCACGAGGGTCGCCCAGATACGCAGTATTTT. Translation: CASSHEGRPDTQYF.

V is TRBV5-4 and J is TRBJ2-7; D is possibly TRBD2 (5 bases). The CDR3 is 15 amino acids. Trimming removed 3 bases at V and 6 bases at J, with 19 bases between. Germline CDR1 is SGHNT and CDR2 is YYREEE (reference sequence). The CDR3 DNA reads as TGTGCCAGCAGCTCTGCTACTAGGCCGTTGCGCGAGCAGTACTTC. It encodes CASSSATRPLREQYF.

On this clone itself: Since the CDR3 does not end with the conserved phenylalanine or tryptophan, this likely comes from a read error. The DNA is omitted, as the CDR3 cannot be located on it reliably, and the CDR3 follows TCRdb's listing. The chain has TRBV6-1 and TRBJ2-7; the table's D gene call, TRBD2, was not cross checked with the DNA. Germline V gives CDR1 MNHNS, CDR2 SASEGT. The CDR3 adds up to 11 amino acids, both ends counted. The CDR3 reads CASSEGLAGFI.

The CDR3 nucleotides are TGCGCCAGCAGCTCTGAAGTCCCGGGACTAGGAATGCAGTACTTC. This gives the protein CASSSEVPGLGMQYF. The chain uses TRBV5-1 and TRBJ2-7, with 8 bases lining up with TRBD2. The germline V gene encodes CDR1 SGHRS and CDR2 YFSETQ. V shed 3 bases and J 9 bases; nucleotides not matched to a gene: 14. There are 15 residues in the CDR3.

The V gene is TRBV11-2, the J gene TRBJ1-2; D is perhaps TRBD1 (6 bases). Per the germline V gene, CDR1 is SGHAT and CDR2 is FQNNGV. V lost 4 bases and J lost 2, with 26 bases in between. The CDR3 covers 19 residues. The DNA for the CDR3 is TGTGCCAGCAGCTCATACTTCAGGGGCGGAAGACTGGTGAACTATGGCTACACCTTC. It translates to CASSSYFRGGRLVNYGYTF.

The chain is built from TRBV19 and TRBJ2-3, with 10 bases identical to TRBD1. CDR1 is LNHDA and CDR2 is SQIVND in the germline V gene (reference sequence). This CDR3 has 16 residues. J gave up 5 bases and V 7 bases, and 12 bases lay outside the gene matches. The CDR3 reads CASTPSRDRGLDTQYF. CDR3 sequence (DNA): TGTGCCAGTACGCCTTCCCGGGACAGGGGATTAGATACGCAGTATTTT. Supplemented by reference TRBV19 and TRBJ2-3, the full variable domain reads DGGITQSPKYLFRKEGQNVTLSCEQNLNHDAMYWYRQDPGQGLRLIYYSQIVNDFQKGDIAEGYSVSREKKESFPLTVTSAQKNPTAFYLCASTPSRDRGLDTQYFGPGTRLTVL.